The sequence of this T cell receptor beta chain was determined in a study of cytomegalovirus exposure and HLA in healthy donors. TCRdb keeps only in-frame clones here, not all; method: immunoSEQ multiplex PCR. This table holds 150,000 to 200,000 clones, around 81% found once. The study's findings and limits: The classifier, whose performance was assessed in both the original and validation cohorts, reportedly diagnosed cytomegalovirus status with high specificity and sensitivity. While the bulk of TCR sequences proved rare, some public TCRs turned up in many donors.

The CDR3 spans 16 residues. Germline lookup yields CDR1 SGHDN and CDR2 FVKESK. V shed 0 bases, J shed 4 bases, and the junction held 7 bases outside the gene matches. As regards this clone: Its specificity is not known.

The sequence derives from a young man in good health and CMV-seropositive. Sequenced material: PBMCs. J is TRBJ2-7 and V is TRBV14; 9 bases fit TRBD1. As DNA, the CDR3 is TGTGCCAGCAGCCAAGACCCCGGGACAGGGACTTACGAGCAGTACTTC. It yields the protein CASSQDPGTGTYEQYF.